This T cell receptor (beta chain) was sequenced during a study of Ad26.COV2.S vaccination and SARS-CoV-2 variants. Study background: Dosing was one shot or two shots 56 days apart.

Repertoires were generated with immunoSEQ multiplex PCR, while TCRdb's copy carries only in-frame clones and drops some. Here the sample spans about 350,000 clones, more than 75% being singletons. Treatment noted: 15 to 20 received Ad26.COV2.S at low or high dose, single or two shots; roughly five received placebo; per-sample allocation not given. Collection of the samples took place on day 63 after the first injection of vaccine or placebo. For this clone: Its antigen remains unknown.

CDR1 is LGHDT, CDR2 YNNKEL, per germline (reference sequence). The CDR3 is 11 residues long. Between the trimmed V and J ends, which lost 5 bases and 5 bases, there was a span of 6 bases. Points from the study as a whole: Post-vaccination spike-specific CD8+ and CD4+ T cell responses reportedly had substantial breadth.

The genes are TRBV3-1 (or the pseudogene TRBV3-2) and TRBJ2-5; D is perhaps TRBD2 (5 bases). The input for sequencing was peripheral blood, taken in a trial of Ad26.COV2.S vaccine versus placebo. This TCR derives from a person between 18 and 59 years old who received the Ad26.COV2.S COVID-19 vaccine or a placebo. This CDR3 reads CASSWTETQYF. Here the CDR3 DNA reads TGTGCCAGCAGCTGGACTGAGACCCAGTACTTC.